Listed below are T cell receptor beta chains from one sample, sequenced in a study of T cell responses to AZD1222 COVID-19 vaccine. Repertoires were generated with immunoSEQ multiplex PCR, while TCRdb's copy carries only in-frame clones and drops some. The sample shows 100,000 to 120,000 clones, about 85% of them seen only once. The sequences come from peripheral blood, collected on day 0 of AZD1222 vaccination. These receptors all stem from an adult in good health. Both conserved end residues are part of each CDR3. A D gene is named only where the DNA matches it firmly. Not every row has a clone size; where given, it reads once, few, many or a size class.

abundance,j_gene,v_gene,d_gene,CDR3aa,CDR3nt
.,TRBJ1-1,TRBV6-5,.,CASSYRGVAEAFF,TGTGCCAGCAGTTACCGGGGGGTCGCTGAAGCTTTCTTT
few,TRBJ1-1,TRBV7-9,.,CASSFDQGAEAFF,TGTGCCAGCAGCTTTGATCAAGGGGCTGAAGCTTTCTTT
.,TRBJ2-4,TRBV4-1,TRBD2,CASSQPGLAQPIQYF,TGCGCCAGCAGCCAACCGGGACTAGCCCAACCCATTCAGTACTTC
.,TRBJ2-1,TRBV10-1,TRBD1,CASSLDRDDEQFF,TGCGCCAGCAGCCTGGACAGGGACGATGAGCAGTTCTTC
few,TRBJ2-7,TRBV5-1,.,CASSLSDTQYEQYF,TGCGCCAGCAGCTTGAGCGACACACAATACGAGCAGTACTTC
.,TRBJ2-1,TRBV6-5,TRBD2,CASGRESYNEQFF,TGTGCCAGCGGGAGGGAGTCCTACAATGAGCAGTTCTTC
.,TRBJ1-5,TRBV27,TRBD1,CASSPGTGGQPQHF,TGTGCCAGCAGTCCCGGGACAGGGGGTCAGCCCCAGCATTTT
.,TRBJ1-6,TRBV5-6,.,CASSLLLRDLNSPLHF,TGTGCCAGCAGCTTGCTTCTCAGGGACCTCAATTCACCCCTCCACTTT
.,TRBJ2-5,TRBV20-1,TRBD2,CSASELTRTSGRRGETQYF,TGCAGTGCTAGTGAATTAACCAGGACTAGCGGGAGACGTGGAGAGACCCAGTACTTC
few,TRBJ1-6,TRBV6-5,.,CASSYDGGVSPLHF,TGTGCCAGCAGTTACGACGGGGGGGTCTCACCCCTCCACTTT
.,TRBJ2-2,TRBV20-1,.,CSASRAGNTGELFF,TGCAGTGCTAGTCGGGCAGGGAACACCGGGGAGCTGTTTTTT
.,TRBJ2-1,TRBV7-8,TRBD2,CASSTPSGGVTYNEQFF,TGTGCCAGCAGCACTCCTAGCGGGGGGGTCACCTACAATGAGCAGTTCTTC
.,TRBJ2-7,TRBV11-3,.,CASSGRGDEQYF,TGTGCCAGCAGTGGAAGGGGCGACGAGCAGTACTTC
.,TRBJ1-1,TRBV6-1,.,CASSEGMWAEAFF,TGTGCCAGCAGTGAAGGGATGTGGGCTGAAGCTTTCTTT
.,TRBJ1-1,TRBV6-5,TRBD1,CASSYPRGQGTFF,TGTGCCAGCAGTTACCCGAGGGGACAGGGGACTTTCTTT
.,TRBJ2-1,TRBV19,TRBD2,CASSIDLGGLEGNEQFF,TGTGCCAGTAGTATAGACCTCGGGGGACTAGAGGGAAATGAGCAGTTCTTC
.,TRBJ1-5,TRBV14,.,CASSRSNQPQHF,TGTGCCAGCAGCCGAAGCAATCAGCCCCAGCATTTT
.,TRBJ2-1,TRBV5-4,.,CASNTGSVLYNEQFF,TGTGCCAGCAACACAGGTAGTGTTCTGTACAATGAGCAGTTCTTC
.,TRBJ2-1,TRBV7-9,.,CASNGPNEQFF,TGTGCCAGCAATGGCCCCAATGAGCAGTTCTTC
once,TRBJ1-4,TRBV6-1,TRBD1,CASSPQTGGEEKLFF,TGTGCCAGCAGTCCTCAGACAGGGGGCGAGGAAAAACTGTTTTTT
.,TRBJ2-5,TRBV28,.,CASSLGGGGQETQYF,TGTGCCAGCAGCCTAGGTGGGGGCGGCCAAGAGACCCAGTACTTC
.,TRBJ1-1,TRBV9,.,CASSVGRLNTEAFF,TGTGCCAGCAGCGTAGGTCGGTTGAACACTGAAGCTTTCTTT
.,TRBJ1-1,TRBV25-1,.,CASSPGMGTEAFF,TGTGCCAGCAGTCCAGGGATGGGCACTGAAGCTTTCTTT